The sequence of this TCR beta chain was determined in a study of response to subunit inactivated influenza vaccine (dated by TCRdb to the late 2010s). About the full investigation: Deep quantitative T cell receptor repertoire profiling was used in the study to track responses to a trivalent subunit inactivated influenza vaccine. Points the paper makes about the study in general: The authors suggested that each seasonal influenza vaccination may recruit only a limited number of new T cells.

Inclusive of the bounding cysteine and phenylalanine, the CDR3 is 15 residues long. CDR3 DNA is the only sequence kept; it has 45 bases, read in frame from the first base. V was cut back by 6 bases and J by 0 bases, leaving a gap of 12 bases between them. This clonotype was seen more than once but under ten times. Its antigen is unknown. Base-call qualities are not available, and no considerably larger clone is one nucleotide away. This specimen's time point label, interpreted: more than 40 days after influenza vaccine administration. Library preparation employed RT-PCR. Sequencing used an Illumina HiSeq 2500. In TCRdb, the public reads were trimmed at Q25 with fastp and aligned with MiXCR, with productive beta chains retained. Records with the same CDR3 protein are collapsed into one entry carrying the most frequent genes and DNA. The sample includes fewer than 650,000 distinct CDR3 sequences, with roughly 13% observed a single time. Of the sample, around 13% is held by the ten largest clones.

The TCR originated in a man between 50 and 59 years old who received an inactivated influenza vaccine. Donor details come from another sample of the same person, matched by shared clones. The source material was PBMCs from blood, sampled roughly 47 days after vaccination. The rearrangement combines TRBV12-3 or TRBV12-4 with TRBJ2-1, and TRBD2 may be the D gene, going by 5 matching bases. The CDR3 reads as follows: CASREDMSSYNEQFF. The nucleotides read TGTGCCAGCAGGGAGGATATGAGCTCCTACAATGAGCAGTTCTTC.